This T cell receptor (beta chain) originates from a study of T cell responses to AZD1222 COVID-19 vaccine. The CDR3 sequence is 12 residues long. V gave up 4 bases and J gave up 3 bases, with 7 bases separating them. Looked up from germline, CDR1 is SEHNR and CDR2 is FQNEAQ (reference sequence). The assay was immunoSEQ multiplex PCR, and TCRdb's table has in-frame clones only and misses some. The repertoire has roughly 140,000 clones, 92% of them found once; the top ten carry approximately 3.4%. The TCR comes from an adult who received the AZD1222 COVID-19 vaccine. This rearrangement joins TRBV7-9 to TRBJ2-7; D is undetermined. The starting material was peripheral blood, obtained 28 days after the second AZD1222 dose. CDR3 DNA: TGTGCCAGCAGCTCCCCCAGCTACGAGCAGTACTTC. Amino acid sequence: CASSSPSYEQYF.